Listed here is a single TCR beta chain. The antigen remains undetermined. There are 15 residues in the CDR3. The ends were cut back, 3 bases at V and 2 bases at J, with 12 bases in the middle. Germline V gene data show CDR1 as SGHTA and CDR2 as FQGTGA. Sequencing used immunoSEQ multiplex PCR; TCRdb keeps in-frame clones, though not all of them. The sample carries 65,000 to 85,000 clones, approximately 86% recorded once. These data belong to a study of OX40 agonist ivuxolimab in advanced cancers. Study details: Age averaged around 60 years (range about 20 to 79), and more than 80% were male.

Whole-study findings and limits: Certain nonresponders likewise exhibited a low normalized T-cell clonal expansion. The CD4+ and CD8+ T cells in the blood had expanded clonally by week 6 at 0.1 to 3.0 mg/kg.

The sequence derives from an adult with an advanced solid tumor such as melanoma, head and neck, liver or kidney cancer. The sequencing used CD4+ or CD8+ T cells sorted from blood, collected in a trial of the OX40 agonist ivuxolimab. The V and J genes are TRBV7-3 and TRBJ2-3; D possibly corresponds to TRBD1 (5 bases). CDR3 sequence reads: CASSFGAGYTDTQYF. The CDR3 DNA is TGTGCCAGCAGCTTTGGGGCAGGGTACACAGATACGCAGTATTTT.